A selection of T cell receptor beta chains follows, all from one sample in a study of identifying expanded T cells in peripheral blood. The data were produced by immunoSEQ multiplex PCR, yet TCRdb's version contains in-frame clones alone and is incomplete. Of some 96,000 clones in the sample, 75% to 90% were seen once. Sample: blood. These receptors were collected from a person aged 18 to 75 in good health. Both conserved end residues are part of each CDR3. The order of the fields is D gene, J gene, V gene, clone size, CDR3 protein, CDR3 DNA. A D gene is named only where the DNA matches it firmly. Where a row states a size, it is once, few, many or the class of an expanded clone; other rows omit it.

NA,TRBJ1-5,TRBV7-9,NA,CASSSGEQGYGNQPQHF,TGTGCCAGCAGCTCCGGGGAGCAGGGTTATGGCAATCAGCCCCAGCATTTT
NA,TRBJ2-3,TRBV11-2,NA,CASSFRLTMRDTQYF,TGTGCCAGCAGCTTCAGGCTGACAATGAGAGATACGCAGTATTTT
NA,TRBJ2-2,TRBV9,NA,CASSVVFGIPNTGELFF,TGTGCCAGCAGCGTAGTGTTCGGGATCCCTAACACCGGGGAGCTGTTTTTT
NA,TRBJ1-3,TRBV4-2,NA,CASSILPESSGNTIYF,TGTGCCAGCAGCATTCTCCCCGAGTCCTCTGGAAACACCATATATTTT
TRBD1,TRBJ2-7,TRBV18,NA,CASSPGTGGEQYF,TGTGCCAGCTCACCGGGGACAGGGGGCGAGCAGTACTTC
TRBD1,TRBJ1-2,TRBV7-9,NA,CASSWDRGHDGYTF,TGTGCCAGCAGCTGGGACAGGGGGCACGATGGCTACACCTTC
NA,TRBJ2-4,TRBV5-6,NA,CASSFRGVGRIQYF,TGTGCCAGCAGCTTTAGAGGGGTGGGGAGGATTCAGTACTTC
TRBD1,TRBJ2-7,TRBV13,NA,CASSLGSDRAPYEQYF,TGTGCCAGCAGCTTAGGATCGGACAGGGCACCCTACGAGCAGTACTTC
NA,TRBJ2-1,TRBV28,once,CASSLGTPNEQFF,TGTGCCAGCAGTCTCGGGACTCCCAATGAGCAGTTCTTC
TRBD1,TRBJ1-4,TRBV5-1,NA,CASSGGQGAANEKLFF,TGCGCCAGCAGCGGGGGACAGGGGGCTGCTAATGAAAAACTGTTTTTT
NA,TRBJ1-6,TRBV6-1,many,CASSSGWNSPLHF,TGTGCCAGCAGTTCGGGATGGAATTCACCCCTCCACTTT
TRBD2,TRBJ2-2,TRBV7-2,NA,CASSLGLAGTGELFF,TGTGCCAGCAGCTTAGGACTAGCGGGCACCGGGGAGCTGTTTTTT
TRBD1,TRBJ1-1,TRBV28,NA,CASSYPETTGRNTEAFF,TGTGCCAGCAGTTATCCGGAAACGACAGGGCGGAACACTGAAGCTTTCTTT
TRBD2,TRBJ2-5,TRBV5-1,NA,CASSVAGGPRETQYF,TGCGCCAGCAGCGTAGCGGGAGGGCCGCGGGAGACCCAGTACTTC
NA,TRBJ1-2,TRBV6-5,NA,CASSQGNYGYTF,TGTGCCAGCAGCCAGGGGAACTATGGCTACACCTTC
NA,TRBJ2-3,TRBV10-3,NA,CAISESTGAGDTQYF,TGTGCCATCAGTGAGTCAACGGGGGCGGGAGATACGCAGTATTTT
NA,TRBJ2-1,TRBV5-1,NA,CASSEDRPGANEQFF,TGCGCCAGCAGTGAAGATAGGCCAGGGGCGAATGAGCAGTTCTTC
NA,TRBJ2-1,TRBV11-3,NA,CASSFARDEQFF,TGTGCCAGCAGCTTCGCCCGGGATGAGCAGTTCTTC